The 5 T cell receptor beta chains given below trace back to one sample, sequenced in a study of T cell responses to AZD1222 COVID-19 vaccine. Clones were sequenced by immunoSEQ multiplex PCR, and TCRdb holds only the in-frame ones, with some missing. Among tens of thousands of clones listed, approximately 85% were seen once. The material sequenced was peripheral blood, taken on day 0 of AZD1222 vaccination. These receptors all come from an adult in good health.

The rearrangement links TRBV23-1 to TRBJ1-2; tentatively, D is TRBD1 (5 bases). TRBV23-1 is an open reading frame, and its role is uncertain. Deletions cut 1 base from V and 1 base from J, with 16 bases between. The length of the CDR3 is 17 residues. CDR3 sequence: CASSQLRQIRFNYGYTF. The CDR3 DNA follows: TGCGCCAGCAGTCAATTGCGACAGATAAGGTTTAACTATGGCTACACCTTC.

V is TRBV19 and J is TRBJ2-3; D perhaps matches TRBD1 (5 bases). The germline gives CDR1 LNHDA, CDR2 SQIVND (reference sequence). V was trimmed by 3 bases and J by 2 bases, leaving 12 bases between them. The CDR3 covers 15 residues. CDR3 DNA: TGTGCCAGTAGTATCTCACAGGTCCACACAGATACGCAGTATTTT. Protein product: CASSISQVHTDTQYF.

This clone is a singleton in its sample. The chain is built from TRBV28 and TRBJ2-1, with D maybe TRBD2 (5 bases). Trimming shortened V by 4 bases and J by 2 bases, and 9 bases separated the two germline ends. This CDR3 has 14 residues. Germline V gives CDR1 MDHEN, CDR2 SYDVKM. CDR3 DNA sequence: TGTGCCAGCAGTTCCACGGGAACCTACAATGAGCAGTTCTTC. It translates to CASSSTGTYNEQFF. The full variable domain, its missing parts supplied by reference TRBV28 and TRBJ2-1, is DVKVTQSSRYLVKRTGEKVFLECVQDMDHENMFWYRQDPGLGLRLIYFSYDVKMKEKGDIPEGYSVSREKKERFSLILESASTNQTSMYLCASSSTGTYNEQFFGPGTRLTVL.

This clone was recorded once. The chain carries TRBV19 and TRBJ1-1; D gene uncertain. Trimming pared 2 bases from V and 1 base from J, leaving 8 bases between. This CDR3 contains 14 residues. CDR1 is LNHDA and CDR2 is SQIVND in the germline V gene (reference sequence). The CDR3 here is CASSINNGNTEAFF. The CDR3 nucleotides are TGTGCCAGTAGTATAAATAACGGGAACACTGAAGCTTTCTTT.

This clone has just a few counts. The V gene is TRBV20-1, the J gene TRBJ1-5; 7 bases map to TRBD1. The CDR3 has 15 residues. In germline, CDR1 is DFQATT, CDR2 SNEGSKA (reference sequence). Unmatched junction bases numbered 6, after V lost 3 bases and J lost 1 base. The CDR3 here is CSASRTTGSNQPQHF. The CDR3, as DNA: TGCAGTGCTAGTCGAACGACAGGGAGCAATCAGCCCCAGCATTTT.